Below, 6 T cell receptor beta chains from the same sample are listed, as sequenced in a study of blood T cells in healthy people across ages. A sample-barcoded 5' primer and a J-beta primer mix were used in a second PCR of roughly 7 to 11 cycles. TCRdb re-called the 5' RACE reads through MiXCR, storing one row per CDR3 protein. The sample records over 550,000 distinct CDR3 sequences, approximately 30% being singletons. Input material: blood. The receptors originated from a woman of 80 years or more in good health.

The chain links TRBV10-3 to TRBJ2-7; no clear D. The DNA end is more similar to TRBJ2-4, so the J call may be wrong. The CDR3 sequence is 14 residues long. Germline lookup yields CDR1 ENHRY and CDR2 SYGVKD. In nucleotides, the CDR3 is TGTGCCATCAGTGGAAGGGTGCCAGGAAACATTCAGTACTTC. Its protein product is CAISGRVPGNIQYF.

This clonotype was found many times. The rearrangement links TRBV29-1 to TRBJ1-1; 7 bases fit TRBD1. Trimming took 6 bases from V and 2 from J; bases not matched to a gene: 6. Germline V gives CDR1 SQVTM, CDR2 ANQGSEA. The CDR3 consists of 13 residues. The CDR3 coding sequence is TGCAGCGTACTGGGAGGGGGCAACACTGAAGCTTTCTTT. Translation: CSVLGGGNTEAFF.

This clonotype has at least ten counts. CDR3: CASSRLANTGELFF. The DNA for the CDR3 is TGTGCCAGCAGTCGACTAGCGAACACCGGGGAGCTGTTTTTT. The chain joins TRBV12-3 or TRBV12-4 to TRBJ2-2, with D maybe TRBD2 (6 bases). V was shortened by 5 bases and J by 0 bases, with 7 bases between the two germline ends. The CDR3 runs to 14 residues.

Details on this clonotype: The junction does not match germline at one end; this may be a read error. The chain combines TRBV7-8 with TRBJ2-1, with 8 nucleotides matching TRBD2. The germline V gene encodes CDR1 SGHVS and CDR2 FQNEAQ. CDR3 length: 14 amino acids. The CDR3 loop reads CVSSFGGEEETQFF. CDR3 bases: TGTGTCAGCAGCTTCGGGGGGGAGGAGGAGACCCAGTTCTTC.

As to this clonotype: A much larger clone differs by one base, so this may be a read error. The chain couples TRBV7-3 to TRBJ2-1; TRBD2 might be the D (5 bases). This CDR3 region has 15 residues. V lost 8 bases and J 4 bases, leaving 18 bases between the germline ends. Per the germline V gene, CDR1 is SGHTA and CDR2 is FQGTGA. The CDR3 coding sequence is TGTGCCAGCGGCCCCTCACTAGGCGGATACAATGAGCAGTTCTTC. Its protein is CASGPSLGGYNEQFF.

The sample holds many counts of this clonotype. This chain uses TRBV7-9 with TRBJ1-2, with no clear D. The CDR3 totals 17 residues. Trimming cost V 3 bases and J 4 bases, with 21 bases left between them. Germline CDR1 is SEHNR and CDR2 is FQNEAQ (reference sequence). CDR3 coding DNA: TGTGCCAGCAGCTTGATAACATCCCCCATACCGGCCTATGGCTACACCTTC. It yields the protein CASSLITSPIPAYGYTF.